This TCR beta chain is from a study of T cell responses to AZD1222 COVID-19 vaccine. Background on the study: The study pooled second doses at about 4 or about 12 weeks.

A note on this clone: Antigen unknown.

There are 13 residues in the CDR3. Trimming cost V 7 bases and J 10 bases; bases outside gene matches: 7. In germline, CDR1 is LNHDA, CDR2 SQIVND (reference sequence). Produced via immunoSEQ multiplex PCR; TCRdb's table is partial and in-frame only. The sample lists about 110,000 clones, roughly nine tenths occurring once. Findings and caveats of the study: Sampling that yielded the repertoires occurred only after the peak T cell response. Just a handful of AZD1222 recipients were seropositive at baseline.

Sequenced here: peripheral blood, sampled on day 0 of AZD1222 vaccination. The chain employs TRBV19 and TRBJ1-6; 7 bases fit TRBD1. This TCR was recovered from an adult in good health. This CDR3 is CASKKQGNSPLHF. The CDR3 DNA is TGTGCCAGTAAAAAACAGGGGAACTCACCCCTCCACTTT.